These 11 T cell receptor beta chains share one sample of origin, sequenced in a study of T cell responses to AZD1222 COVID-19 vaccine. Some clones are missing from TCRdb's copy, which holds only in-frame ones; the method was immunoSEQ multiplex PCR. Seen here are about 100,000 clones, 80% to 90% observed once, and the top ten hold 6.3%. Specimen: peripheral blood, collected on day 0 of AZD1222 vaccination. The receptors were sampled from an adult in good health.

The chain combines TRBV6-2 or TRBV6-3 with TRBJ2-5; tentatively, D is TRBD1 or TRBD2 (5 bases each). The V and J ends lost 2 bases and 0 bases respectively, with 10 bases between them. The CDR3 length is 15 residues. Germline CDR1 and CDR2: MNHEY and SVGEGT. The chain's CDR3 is CASSYDLGDQETQYF. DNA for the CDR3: TGTGCCAGCAGTTACGATTTGGGGGACCAAGAGACCCAGTACTTC.

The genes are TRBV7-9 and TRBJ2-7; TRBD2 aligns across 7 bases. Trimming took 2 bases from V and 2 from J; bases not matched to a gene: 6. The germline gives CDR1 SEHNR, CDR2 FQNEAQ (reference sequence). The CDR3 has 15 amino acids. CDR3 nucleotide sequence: TGTGCCAGCAGCTTACTAGCGGCTGATACCTACGAGCAGTACTTC. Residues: CASSLLAADTYEQYF.

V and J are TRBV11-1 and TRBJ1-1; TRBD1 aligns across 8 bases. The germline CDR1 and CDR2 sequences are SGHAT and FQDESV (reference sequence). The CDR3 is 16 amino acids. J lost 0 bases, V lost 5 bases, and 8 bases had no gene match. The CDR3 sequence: CASSPPTGDMNTEAFF. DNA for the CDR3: TGTGCCAGCAGCCCACCGACAGGGGACATGAACACTGAAGCTTTCTTT.

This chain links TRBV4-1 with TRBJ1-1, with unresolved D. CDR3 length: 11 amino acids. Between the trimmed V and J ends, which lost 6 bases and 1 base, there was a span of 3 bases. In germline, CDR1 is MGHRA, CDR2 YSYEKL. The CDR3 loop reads CASRRNTEAFF. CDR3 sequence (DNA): TGCGCCAGCAGACGGAACACTGAAGCTTTCTTT.

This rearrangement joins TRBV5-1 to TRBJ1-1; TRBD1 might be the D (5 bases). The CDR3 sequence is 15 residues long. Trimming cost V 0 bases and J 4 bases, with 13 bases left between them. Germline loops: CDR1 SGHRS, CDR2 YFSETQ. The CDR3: CASSLEGVVGTEAFF. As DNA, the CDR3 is TGCGCCAGCAGCTTGGAAGGGGTTGTCGGCACTGAAGCTTTCTTT.

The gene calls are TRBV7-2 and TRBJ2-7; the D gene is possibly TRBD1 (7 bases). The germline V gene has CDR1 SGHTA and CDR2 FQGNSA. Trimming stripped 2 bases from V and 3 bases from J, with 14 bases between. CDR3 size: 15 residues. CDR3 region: CASSLTQGGGYEQYF. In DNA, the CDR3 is TGTGCCAGCAGCTTAACCCAGGGGGGCGGCTACGAGCAGTACTTC.

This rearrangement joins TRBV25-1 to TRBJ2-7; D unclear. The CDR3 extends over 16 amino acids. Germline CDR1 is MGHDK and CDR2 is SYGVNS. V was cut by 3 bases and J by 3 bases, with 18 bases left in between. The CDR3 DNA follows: TGTGCCAGCAGTGAGACGATGACCGGAACCGACTACGAGCAGTACTTC. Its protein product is CASSETMTGTDYEQYF.

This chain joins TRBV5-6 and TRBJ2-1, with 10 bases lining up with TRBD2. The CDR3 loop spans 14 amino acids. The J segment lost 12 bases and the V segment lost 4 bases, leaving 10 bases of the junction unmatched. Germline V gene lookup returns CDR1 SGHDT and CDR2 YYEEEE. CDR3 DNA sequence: TGTGCCAGCAGCCTTGCTAGCGGGAGTTCCAGGCAGTTCTTC. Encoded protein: CASSLASGSSRQFF.

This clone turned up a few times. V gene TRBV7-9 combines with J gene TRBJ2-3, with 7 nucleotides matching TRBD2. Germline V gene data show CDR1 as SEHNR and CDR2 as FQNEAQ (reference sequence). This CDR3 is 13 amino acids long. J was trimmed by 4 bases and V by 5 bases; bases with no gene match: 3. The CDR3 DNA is TGTGCCAGCAGCCAGCTAGCGGCAGATACGCAGTATTTT. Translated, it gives CASSQLAADTQYF.

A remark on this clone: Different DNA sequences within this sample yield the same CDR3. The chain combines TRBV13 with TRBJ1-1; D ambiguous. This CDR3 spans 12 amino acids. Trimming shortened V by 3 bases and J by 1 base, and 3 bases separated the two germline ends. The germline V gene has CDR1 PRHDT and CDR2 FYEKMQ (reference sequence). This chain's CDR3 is CASSFGNTEAFF. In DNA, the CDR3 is TGTGCCAGCAGCTTTGGGAACACTGAAGCTTTCTTT. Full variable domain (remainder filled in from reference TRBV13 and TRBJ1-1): AAGVIQSPRHLIKEKRETATLKCYPIPRHDTVYWYQQGPGQDPQFLISFYEKMQSDKGSIPDRFSAQQFSDYHSELNMSSLELGDSALYFCASSFGNTEAFFGQGTRLTVV.

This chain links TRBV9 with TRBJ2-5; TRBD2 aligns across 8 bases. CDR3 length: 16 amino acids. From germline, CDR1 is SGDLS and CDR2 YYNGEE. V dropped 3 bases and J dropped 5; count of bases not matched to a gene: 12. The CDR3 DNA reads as TGTGCCAGCAGCGGAGCCCCCGGGAGGGCCATGGAGACCCAGTACTTC. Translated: CASSGAPGRAMETQYF.